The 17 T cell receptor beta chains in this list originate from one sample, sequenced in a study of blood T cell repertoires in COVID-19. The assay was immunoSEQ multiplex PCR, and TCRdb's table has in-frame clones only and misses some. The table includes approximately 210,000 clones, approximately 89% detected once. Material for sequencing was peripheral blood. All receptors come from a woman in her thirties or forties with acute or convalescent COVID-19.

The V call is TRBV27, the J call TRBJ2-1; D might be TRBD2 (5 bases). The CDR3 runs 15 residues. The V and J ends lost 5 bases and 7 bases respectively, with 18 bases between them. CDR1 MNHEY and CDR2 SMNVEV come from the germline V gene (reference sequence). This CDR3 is CASSPLPDSGNEQFF. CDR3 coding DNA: TGTGCCAGCAGTCCTCTCCCGGACTCGGGAAATGAGCAGTTCTTC.

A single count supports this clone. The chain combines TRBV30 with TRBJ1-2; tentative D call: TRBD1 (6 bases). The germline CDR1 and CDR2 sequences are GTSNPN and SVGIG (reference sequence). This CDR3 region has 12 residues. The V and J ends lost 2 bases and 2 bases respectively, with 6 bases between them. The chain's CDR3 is CAWSTGNYGYTF. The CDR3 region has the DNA TGTGCCTGGAGTACAGGGAACTATGGCTACACCTTC.

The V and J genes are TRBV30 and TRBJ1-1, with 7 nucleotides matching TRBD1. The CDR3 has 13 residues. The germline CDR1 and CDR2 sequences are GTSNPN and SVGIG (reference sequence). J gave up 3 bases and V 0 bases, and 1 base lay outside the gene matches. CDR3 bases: TGTGCCTGGAGTGTTCAGGGGGACACTGAAGCTTTCTTT. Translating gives CAWSVQGDTEAFF.

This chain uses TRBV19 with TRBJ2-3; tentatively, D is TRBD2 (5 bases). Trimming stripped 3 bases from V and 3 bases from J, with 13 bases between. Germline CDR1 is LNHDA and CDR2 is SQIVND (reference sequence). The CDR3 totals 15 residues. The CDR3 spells CASSIGGLGTDTQYF. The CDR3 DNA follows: TGTGCCAGTAGTATCGGAGGACTTGGGACAGATACGCAGTATTTT.

The CDR3 here is CASSLRDRVDYGYTF. The CDR3 coding sequence is TGTGCCAGCAGCTTACGCGACAGGGTGGACTATGGCTACACCTTC. The rearrangement uses TRBV7-6 and TRBJ1-2; 7 positions agree with TRBD1. This CDR3 comprises 15 residues. The trim removed 2 bases at V and 3 bases at J, leaving 6 bases unmatched. Germline V gives CDR1 SGHVS, CDR2 FNYEAQ.

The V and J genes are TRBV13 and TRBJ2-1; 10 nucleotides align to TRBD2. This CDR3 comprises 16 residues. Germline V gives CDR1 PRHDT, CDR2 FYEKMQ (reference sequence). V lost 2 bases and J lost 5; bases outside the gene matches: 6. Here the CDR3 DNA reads TGTGCCAGCAGCTTATCCGGGACTAGCGTGAACAATGAGCAGTTCTTC. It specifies CASSLSGTSVNNEQFF. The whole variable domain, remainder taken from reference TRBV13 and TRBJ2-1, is AAGVIQSPRHLIKEKRETATLKCYPIPRHDTVYWYQQGPGQDPQFLISFYEKMQSDKGSIPDRFSAQQFSDYHSELNMSSLELGDSALYFCASSLSGTSVNNEQFFGPGTRLTVL.

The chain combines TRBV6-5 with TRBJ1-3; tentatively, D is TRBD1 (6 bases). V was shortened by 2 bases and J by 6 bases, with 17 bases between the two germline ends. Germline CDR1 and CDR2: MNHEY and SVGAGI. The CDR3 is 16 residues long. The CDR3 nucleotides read TGTGCCAGCAGTTACCCCGGACAGCCTTTGGAAAACACCATATATTTT. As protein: CASSYPGQPLENTIYF.

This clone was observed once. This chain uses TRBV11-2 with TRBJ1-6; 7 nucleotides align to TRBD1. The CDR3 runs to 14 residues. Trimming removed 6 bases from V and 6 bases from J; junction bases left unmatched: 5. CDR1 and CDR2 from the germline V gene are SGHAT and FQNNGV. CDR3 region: CASRKTGPNSPLHF. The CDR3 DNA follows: TGTGCCAGCAGAAAGACAGGGCCTAATTCACCCCTCCACTTT.

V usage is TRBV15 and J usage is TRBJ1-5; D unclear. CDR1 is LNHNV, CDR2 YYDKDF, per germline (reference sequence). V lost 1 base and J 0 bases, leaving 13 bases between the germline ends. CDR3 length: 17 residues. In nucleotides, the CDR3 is TGTGCCACCAGCAGAGGTGATAGTACAGATAGCAATCAGCCCCAGCATTTT. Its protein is CATSRGDSTDSNQPQHF.

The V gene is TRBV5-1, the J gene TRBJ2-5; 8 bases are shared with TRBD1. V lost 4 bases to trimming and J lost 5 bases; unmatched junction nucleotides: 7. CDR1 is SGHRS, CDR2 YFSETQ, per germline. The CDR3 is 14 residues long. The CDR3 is CASSLNPGGETQYF. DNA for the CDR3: TGCGCCAGCAGCCTTAACCCAGGGGGCGAGACCCAGTACTTC.

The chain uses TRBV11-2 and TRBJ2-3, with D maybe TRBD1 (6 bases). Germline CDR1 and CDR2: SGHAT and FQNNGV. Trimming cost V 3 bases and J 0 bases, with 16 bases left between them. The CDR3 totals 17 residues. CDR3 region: CASSFPLGASSTDTQYF. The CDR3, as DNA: TGTGCCAGCAGCTTCCCCTTGGGGGCTAGTAGCACAGATACGCAGTATTTT.

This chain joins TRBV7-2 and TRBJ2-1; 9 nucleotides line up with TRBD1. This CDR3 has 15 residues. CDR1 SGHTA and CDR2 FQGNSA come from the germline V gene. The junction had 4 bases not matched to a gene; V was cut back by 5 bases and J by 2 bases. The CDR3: CASSAGQGPYNEQFF. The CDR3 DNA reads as TGTGCCAGCAGCGCGGGACAGGGCCCCTACAATGAGCAGTTCTTC.

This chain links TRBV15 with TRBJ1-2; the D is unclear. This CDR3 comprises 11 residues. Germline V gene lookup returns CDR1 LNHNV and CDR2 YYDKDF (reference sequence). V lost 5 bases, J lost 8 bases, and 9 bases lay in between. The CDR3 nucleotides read TGTGCCACCAGCGGGCTTGGAGGCTACACCTTC. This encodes CATSGLGGYTF.

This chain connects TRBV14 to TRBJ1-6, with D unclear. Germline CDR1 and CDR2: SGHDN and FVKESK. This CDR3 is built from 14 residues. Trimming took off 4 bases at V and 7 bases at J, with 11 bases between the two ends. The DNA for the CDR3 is TGTGCCAGCAGCCTACACACAGTAAATTCACCCCTCCACTTT. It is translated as CASSLHTVNSPLHF. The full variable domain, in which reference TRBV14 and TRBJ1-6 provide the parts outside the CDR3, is EAGVTQFPSHSVIEKGQTVTLRCDPISGHDNLYWYRRVMGKEIKFLLHFVKESKQDESGMPNNRFLAERTGGTYSTLKVQPAELEDSGVYFCASSLHTVNSPLHFGNGTRLTVT.

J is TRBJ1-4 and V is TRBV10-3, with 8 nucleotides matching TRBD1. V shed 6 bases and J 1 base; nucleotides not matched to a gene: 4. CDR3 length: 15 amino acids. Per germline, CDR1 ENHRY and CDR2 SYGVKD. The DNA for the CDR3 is TGTGCCATCAGCCCCGACAGGGGAACTAATGAAAAACTGTTTTTT. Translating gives CAISPDRGTNEKLFF.

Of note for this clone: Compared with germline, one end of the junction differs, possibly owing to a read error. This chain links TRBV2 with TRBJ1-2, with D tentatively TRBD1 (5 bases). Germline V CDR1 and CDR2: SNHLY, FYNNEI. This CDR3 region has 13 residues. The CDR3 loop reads CASTEIRQGDYTF. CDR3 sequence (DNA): TGTGCCAGCACTGAAATCCGACAAGGGGACTACACCTTC.

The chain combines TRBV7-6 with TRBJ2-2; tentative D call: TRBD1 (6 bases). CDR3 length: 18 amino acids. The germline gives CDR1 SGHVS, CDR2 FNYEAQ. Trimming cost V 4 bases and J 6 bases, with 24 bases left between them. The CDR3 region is CASSSQYRRARGSGELFF. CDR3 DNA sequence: TGTGCCAGCAGCTCACAATATCGCCGGGCGAGGGGGTCCGGGGAGCTGTTTTTT. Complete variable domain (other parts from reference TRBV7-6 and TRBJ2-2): GAGVSQSPRYKVTKRGQDVALRCDPISGHVSLYWYRQALGQGPEFLTYFNYEAQQDKSGLPNDRFSAERPEGSISTLTIQRTEQRDSAMYRCASSSQYRRARGSGELFFGEGSRLTVL.